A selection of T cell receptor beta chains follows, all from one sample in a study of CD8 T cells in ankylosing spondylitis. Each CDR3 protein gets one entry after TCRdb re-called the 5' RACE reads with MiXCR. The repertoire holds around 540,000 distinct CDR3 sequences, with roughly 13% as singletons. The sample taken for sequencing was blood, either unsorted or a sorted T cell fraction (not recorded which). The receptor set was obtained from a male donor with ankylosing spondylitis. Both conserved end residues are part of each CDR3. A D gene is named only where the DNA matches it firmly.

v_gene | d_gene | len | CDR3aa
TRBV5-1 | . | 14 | CASSTGTPTTEAFF
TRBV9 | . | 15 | CASSVGVAYPYEQYF
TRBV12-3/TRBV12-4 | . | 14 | CASSLRIAGDTQYF
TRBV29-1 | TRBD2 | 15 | CSVELLGLAVNEQFF
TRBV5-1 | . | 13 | CASSLLFYNEQFF
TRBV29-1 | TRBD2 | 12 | CSGGRAVNEQFF
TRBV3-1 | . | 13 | CASSLRRGGGYTF
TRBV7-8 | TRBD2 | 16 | CASSLGTSGRGHEQFF
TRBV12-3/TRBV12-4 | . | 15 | CASSLQRGYGNEQFF
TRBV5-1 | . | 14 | CASSPTRVAEEQFF
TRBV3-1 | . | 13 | CASSQSAGDTQYF
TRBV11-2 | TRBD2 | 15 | CASSGIGEGHYEQYF
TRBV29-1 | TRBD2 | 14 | CSVFLTSGYNEQFF
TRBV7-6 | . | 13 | CASSLGPNYEQYF
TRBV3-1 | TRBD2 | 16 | CASSQTSRTSGNIQYF
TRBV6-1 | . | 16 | CASSEMGRDDNQPQHF
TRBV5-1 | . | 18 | CASSLTPETSSGANVLTF
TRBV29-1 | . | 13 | CSVQLAGTDTQYF
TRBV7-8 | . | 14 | CASSSDGGYNEQFF
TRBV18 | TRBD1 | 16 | CASSPPRGLGNEKLFF
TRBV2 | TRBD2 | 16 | CASSVAGGPIYNEQFF
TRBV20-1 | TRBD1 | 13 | CSAPDRGVETQYF
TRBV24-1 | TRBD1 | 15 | CATSDPGTGGYEQYF
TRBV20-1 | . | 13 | CSALKSNTGELFF
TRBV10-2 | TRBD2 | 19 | CASSEPTPLLAGVYNEQFF
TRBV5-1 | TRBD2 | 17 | CASSLAPAGAPTDTQYF
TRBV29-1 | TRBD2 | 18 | CSVWTSGGGGHSTDTQYF
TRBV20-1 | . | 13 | CSARAMDYTEAFF
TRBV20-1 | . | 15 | CSARDSRQGGNEQFF
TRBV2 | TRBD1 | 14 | CASVRQGREETQYF
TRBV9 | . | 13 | CASSVQDGETQYF
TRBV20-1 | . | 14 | CSATEVGNTGELFF
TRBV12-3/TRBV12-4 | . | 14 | CASSRTTGYTEAFF
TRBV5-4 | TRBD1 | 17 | CASSRPGQGVSTDTQYF
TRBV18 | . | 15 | CASSPPSSGYNEQFF
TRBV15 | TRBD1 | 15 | CATSKRTGVIETQYF
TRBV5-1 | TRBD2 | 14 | CASSLDGTTYEQYF
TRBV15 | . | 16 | CATSRSLTSGANVLTF